One TCR beta chain is described in this entry. As yet, its antigen is unknown. These data come from a study of T cell repertoires in ileal Crohn's disease. In the study overall: Thiopurines (11) or anti-TNF agents (around 17) were given postoperatively to about half. Study findings and constraints: Endoscopic recurrence occurred in every patient whose clonality exceeded 26.8%. The median delay to postoperative endoscopy was under nine months.

Profiled with immunoSEQ multiplex PCR; TCRdb holds only in-frame clones, not every one. The table shows approximately 10,000 clones, with approximately 79% occurring only once. Specified time point: neoterminal ileum biopsy at postoperative endoscopy, about 6 months after surgery. This sequence originates from an adult with Crohn's disease. Sequenced: ileal tissue.

The CDR3 is CASRRGLQETQYF. DNA for the CDR3: TGTGCCAGTAGGAGGGGGCTCCAAGAGACCCAGTACTTC. This chain uses TRBV19 with TRBJ2-5; 7 bases align to TRBD1. The CDR3 is 13 amino acids. Germline lookup yields CDR1 LNHDA and CDR2 SQIVND (reference sequence). The J segment lost 1 base and the V segment lost 6 bases, leaving 2 bases of the junction unmatched.